This T cell receptor beta chain was sequenced for a study of blood T cell repertoires in COVID-19. Study summary: Samples of COVID-19 (acute and convalescent) were obtained from the United States, Italy and Spain. Sources were T cells, B-cell-depleted T cells, or PBMCs; the material itself was cDNA or gDNA.

Original processing methods: Scientists estimated how many nucleated cells there were by amplifying reference gene primers. Assay: immunoSEQ multiplex PCR; the TCRdb copy retains only in-frame clones and omits some. From that table come the V and J calls and clone size; the DNA was used to work out D and trimming. The table shows about 190,000 clones, with around 90% occurring only once. The TCR sequence derives from a man between 40 and 49 years old with acute or convalescent COVID-19. Sequencing input: peripheral blood.

CDR3 protein: CASSQAGTPTGGAFF. DNA for the CDR3: TGTGCCAGCAGCCAAGCCGGGACACCAACTGGGGGAGCTTTCTTT. The chain recombines TRBV3-1 (or the pseudogene TRBV3-2) with TRBJ1-1; TRBD1 might be the D (6 bases). Between the trimmed V and J ends, which lost 1 base and 10 bases, there was a span of 19 bases. The CDR3 length is 15 residues. The germline gives CDR1 LGHDT, CDR2 YNNKEL (reference sequence).